This TCR beta chain was captured in a study of human T cells and chemical hapten exposure. Whole-study context: TCR yields per sample varied, mainly owing to small pooled library volume differences.

TCRdb re-called the RACE reads with MiXCR, one entry per CDR3 protein. The repertoire holds some 330,000 distinct CDR3 sequences, with around 5.5% as singletons. The time point was: pre-sensitization, week 0. Sample treatment: therapeutic diphenylcyclopropenone sensitization with weekly scalp DPC. Prior to each patch test being applied, blood was drawn. The sequenced sample was whole blood, obtained in connection with sensitization to the hapten diphenylcyclopropenone (DPC). This TCR derives from a woman aged 18-29 years with alopecia areata. Some clones in this sample may be carry-over from other donors' samples.

CDR3 sequence reads: CSVESPRFYNEQFF. In DNA form, the CDR3 reads TGCAGCGTTGAGTCTCCGCGGTTTTACAATGAGCAGTTCTTC. This rearrangement joins TRBV29-1 to TRBJ2-1, with D hard to call. This CDR3 has 14 residues. Germline loops: CDR1 SQVTM, CDR2 ANQGSEA. The V end lost 3 bases, the J end lost 4 bases, and 13 bases lay between the germline ends.